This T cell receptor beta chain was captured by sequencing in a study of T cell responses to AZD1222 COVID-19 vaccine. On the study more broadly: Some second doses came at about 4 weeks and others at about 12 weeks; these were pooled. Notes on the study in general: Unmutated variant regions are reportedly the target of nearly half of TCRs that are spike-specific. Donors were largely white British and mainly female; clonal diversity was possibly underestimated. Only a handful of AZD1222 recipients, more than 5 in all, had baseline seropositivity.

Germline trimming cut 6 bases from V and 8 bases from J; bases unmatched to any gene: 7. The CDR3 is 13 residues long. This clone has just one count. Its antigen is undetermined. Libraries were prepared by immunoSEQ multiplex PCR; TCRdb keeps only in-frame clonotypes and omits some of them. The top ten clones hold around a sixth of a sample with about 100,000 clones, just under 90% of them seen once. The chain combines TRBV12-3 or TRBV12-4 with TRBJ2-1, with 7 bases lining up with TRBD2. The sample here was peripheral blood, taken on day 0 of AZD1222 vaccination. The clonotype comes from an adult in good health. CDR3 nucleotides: TGTGCCAGCAGCCGCGCGCGGGGGTATGAGCAGTTCTTC. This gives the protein CASSRARGYEQFF.